These 4 T cell receptor beta chains originate from one sample sequenced in a study of T cell repertoires in cytomegalovirus infection. Their target antigens are unknown. Each CDR3 protein is one row after TCRdb ran MiXCR on the reads. The sample yields about 830,000 distinct CDR3 sequences, around a third seen once. This material consisted of cultured CD8+ T cells from PBMCs, taken from culture after CMV antigen stimulation. The receptors derive from a human donor in good health (CMV status not recorded). Some clones in this sample may be carry-over from other donors' samples.

This chain connects TRBV11-1 to TRBJ2-1; D uncertain. The CDR3 spans 15 residues. The germline V and J ends were trimmed by 3 bases and 4 bases, with 13 bases remaining between them. Germline V gives CDR1 SGHAT, CDR2 FQDESV (reference sequence). The CDR3 loop reads CASSFAQSNYNEQFF. Here the CDR3 DNA reads TGTGCCAGCAGCTTTGCTCAGAGCAATTACAATGAGCAGTTCTTC. Full variable domain (outside the CDR3, taken from reference TRBV11-1 and TRBJ2-1): EAEVAQSPRYKITEKSQAVAFWCDPISGHATLYWYRQILGQGPELLVQFQDESVVDDSQLPKDRFSAERLKGVDSTLKIQPAELGDSAMYLCASSFAQSNYNEQFFGPGTRLTVL.

CDR3 bases: TGTGCCAGCAGTTTAGTATATAGCAATCAGCCCCAGCATTTT. This codes for CASSLVYSNQPQHF. This chain uses TRBV28 with TRBJ1-5; D unresolved. Germline V CDR1 and CDR2: MDHEN, SYDVKM. The CDR3 sequence is 14 residues long. Trimming stripped 2 bases from V and 0 bases from J, with 5 bases between.

This clonotype turned up a few times. This chain links TRBV12-3 or TRBV12-4 with TRBJ2-1; 11 positions agree with TRBD2. The V and J ends lost 4 bases and 6 bases, in that order; junction bases with no gene match: 14. The CDR3 sequence is 18 residues long. The CDR3 spells CASSSIGASGGLFNEQFF. The CDR3 DNA is TGTGCCAGCAGTTCCATCGGGGCTAGCGGGGGGTTATTCAATGAGCAGTTCTTC.

This rearrangement joins TRBV20-1 to TRBJ2-7, with D perhaps matching TRBD2 (5 bases). This CDR3 spans 14 amino acids. Looked up from germline, CDR1 is DFQATT and CDR2 is SNEGSKA (reference sequence). The CDR3 nucleotides read TGCAGCGCCCCGAGGGCGGGCGATTCCTACGAGCAGTACTTC. Amino acids: CSAPRAGDSYEQYF.